This passage covers 25 T cell receptor beta chains from one sample sequenced in a study of blood T cell repertoires in COVID-19. Repertoires were generated with immunoSEQ multiplex PCR, while TCRdb's copy carries only in-frame clones and drops some. The sample consists of almost 100,000 clones, approximately 86% of them appearing once. Sample: peripheral blood. The receptors stem from a man between 50 and 59 years old with acute or convalescent COVID-19.

The rearrangement joins TRBV7-9 to TRBJ1-2, with no clear D. Germline CDR1 reads SEHNR; CDR2 reads FQNEAQ (reference sequence). V lost 5 bases to trimming and J lost 3 bases, with 7 bases between them. This CDR3 spans 12 amino acids. As DNA, the CDR3 is TGTGCCAGCAGCCCAGTGGACTATGGCTACACCTTC. Translation gives CASSPVDYGYTF.

V is TRBV5-1 and J is TRBJ2-7; 15 bases line up with TRBD2. Germline trimming cut 4 bases from V and 2 bases from J; bases unmatched to any gene: 7. CDR3 length equals 17 residues. Germline assignment: CDR1 SGHRS and CDR2 YFSETQ. The CDR3 DNA follows: TGCGCCAGCAGCCCTGGGACTAGCGGGGGGATCGCCTACGAGCAGTACTTC. This encodes CASSPGTSGGIAYEQYF. The full variable domain, rest sourced from reference TRBV5-1 and TRBJ2-7, is KAGVTQTPRYLIKTRGQQVTLSCSPISGHRSVSWYQQTPGQGLQFLFEYFSETQRNKGNFPGRFSGRQFSNSRSEMNVSTLELGDSALYLCASSPGTSGGIAYEQYFGPGTRLTVT.

The chain couples TRBV15 to TRBJ2-7; 7 nucleotides align to TRBD2. CDR3 size: 13 residues. Germline assignment: CDR1 LNHNV and CDR2 YYDKDF (reference sequence). After removal of 5 bases from V and 6 bases from J, the junction contained 7 bases not matched to a gene. CDR3 DNA: TGTGCCACCAGCTCCGTCCAGCGGGGCGAGCAGTACTTC. As protein: CATSSVQRGEQYF.

This rearrangement joins TRBV29-1 to TRBJ1-1; possible D gene TRBD1, 6 bases. The CDR3 spans 11 residues. Germline V gene sequence: CDR1 SQVTM, CDR2 ANQGSEA. V was cut by 3 bases and J by 7 bases, with 9 bases left in between. The chain's CDR3 is CSVDPGVEAFF. CDR3 nucleotides: TGCAGCGTTGACCCAGGGGTTGAAGCTTTCTTT.

The chain has TRBV4-1 and TRBJ1-1; D is uncertain. Per germline, CDR1 MGHRA and CDR2 YSYEKL. Trimming took 0 bases from V and 6 from J, leaving 11 bases between them. CDR3 length equals 14 residues. CDR3 nucleotides: TGCGCCAGCAGCCAAGATAGAGTGGGCGCTGAAGCTTTCTTT. This gives the protein CASSQDRVGAEAFF.

This clone was counted once. The V call is TRBV7-9, the J call TRBJ2-2; 7 bases map to TRBD1. CDR3 length: 18 amino acids. The V gene's germline CDR1 is SEHNR and CDR2 FQNEAQ (reference sequence). The J segment lost 2 bases and the V segment lost 2 bases, leaving 11 bases of the junction unmatched. CDR3 loop: CASSLTVSDRLNTGELFF. The DNA for the CDR3 is TGTGCCAGCAGCTTAACGGTTTCGGACAGGCTAAACACCGGGGAGCTGTTTTTT.

The chain recombines TRBV28 with TRBJ1-1; no reliable D call. The germline gives CDR1 MDHEN, CDR2 SYDVKM. Deletions cut 6 bases from V and 5 bases from J, with 22 bases between. This CDR3 comprises 16 residues. CDR3: CASRTIGIPGSTEAFF. CDR3 coding DNA: TGTGCCAGCAGAACAATAGGTATTCCGGGATCTACTGAAGCTTTCTTT.

The gene calls are TRBV6-5 and TRBJ2-7; the D gene is possibly TRBD1 (6 bases). Germline CDR1 and CDR2: MNHEY and SVGAGI. Trimming stripped 3 bases from V and 5 bases from J, with 11 bases between. The CDR3 sequence is 13 residues long. In DNA, the CDR3 is TGTGCCAGCAGTTATGGGGGCTGGGACGAGCAGTACTTC. Protein product: CASSYGGWDEQYF.

This clone was seen a single time. V usage is TRBV19 and J usage is TRBJ2-2; 9 bases align to TRBD2. This CDR3 contains 14 residues. Germline assignment: CDR1 LNHDA and CDR2 SQIVND (reference sequence). Trimming at V came to 8 bases and at J to 4 bases, leaving 5 bases not matched to a gene. CDR3: CASGASGVTGELFF. The CDR3 bases are TGTGCCAGTGGTGCTAGCGGGGTCACCGGGGAGCTGTTTTTT.

The gene calls are TRBV18 and TRBJ1-1; no reliable D call. There are 13 residues in the CDR3. Germline V gives CDR1 KGHSH, CDR2 LQKENI. V was clipped by 0 bases and J by 7 bases, with 9 bases between them. The chain's CDR3 is CASSPPTRIEAFF. CDR3 DNA sequence: TGTGCCAGCTCACCACCGACGCGGATTGAAGCTTTCTTT.

The J gene is TRBJ1-6, the V gene TRBV5-1, with D perhaps matching TRBD1 (5 bases). Germline loops: CDR1 SGHRS, CDR2 YFSETQ. The V end was cut by 3 bases, the J end by 7 bases, with 14 bases between. The CDR3 is made up of 15 amino acids. In DNA, the CDR3 is TGCGCCAGCAGCTCTGAGGCGGGGGACAATTCACCCCTCCACTTT. It is translated as CASSSEAGDNSPLHF.

This chain uses TRBV7-8 with TRBJ2-1, with 13 positions matching TRBD2. Germline CDR1 SGHVS, CDR2 FQNEAQ. V lost 3 bases to trimming and J lost 3 bases; unmatched junction nucleotides: 11. The CDR3 extends over 19 amino acids. The DNA of the CDR3 is TGTGCCAGCAGCTTTGGACTAGCGGGAGTAGGTACCCTCTACAATGAGCAGTTCTTC. Translated: CASSFGLAGVGTLYNEQFF. Full variable domain (rest looked up from reference TRBV7-8 and TRBJ2-1): GAGVSQSPRYKVAKRGQDVALRCDPISGHVSLFWYQQALGQGPEFLTYFQNEAQLDKSGLPSDRFFAERPEGSVSTLKIQRTQQEDSAVYLCASSFGLAGVGTLYNEQFFGPGTRLTVL.

V usage is TRBV10-1 and J usage is TRBJ2-3; 8 positions match TRBD2. V lost 5 bases, J lost 8 bases, and 6 bases stayed unmatched. The CDR3 totals 13 residues. CDR1 is WNHNN and CDR2 is SYGVQD in the germline V gene (reference sequence). The CDR3 region is CASSRAGERTQYF. The CDR3 DNA sequence: TGCGCCAGCAGTCGAGCGGGAGAGCGTACGCAGTATTTT.

The V gene is TRBV19, the J gene TRBJ2-7, with 7 nucleotides matching TRBD1. The CDR3 spans 14 residues. CDR1 and CDR2 from the germline V gene are LNHDA and SQIVND (reference sequence). V lost 3 bases, J lost 7 bases, and 9 bases stayed unmatched. CDR3 DNA sequence: TGTGCCAGTAGTATCGGGCCAGGGGGTAGGGAGCAGTACTTC. Protein product: CASSIGPGGREQYF.

V gene TRBV5-1 combines with J gene TRBJ2-1; 7 bases fit TRBD2. CDR1 is SGHRS, CDR2 YFSETQ, per germline. J lost 3 bases, V lost 2 bases, and 5 bases had no gene match. This CDR3 region has 15 residues. Here the CDR3 reads CASSLGAGIYNEQFF. The CDR3 DNA is TGCGCCAGCAGCTTAGGAGCGGGAATCTACAATGAGCAGTTCTTC.

This clone was recorded only once. The chain joins TRBV5-1 to TRBJ2-2, with 11 bases identical to TRBD1. The CDR3 sequence is 16 residues long. Germline CDR1 reads SGHRS; CDR2 reads YFSETQ. J was trimmed by 5 bases and V by 4 bases; bases with no gene match: 7. CDR3 in amino acids: CASSTGQGADTGELFF. CDR3 DNA: TGCGCCAGCAGCACCGGACAGGGGGCGGATACCGGGGAGCTGTTTTTT. Full variable domain (outside the CDR3, taken from reference TRBV5-1 and TRBJ2-2): KAGVTQTPRYLIKTRGQQVTLSCSPISGHRSVSWYQQTPGQGLQFLFEYFSETQRNKGNFPGRFSGRQFSNSRSEMNVSTLELGDSALYLCASSTGQGADTGELFFGEGSRLTVL.

CDR3 sequence: CASSKDSYNSPLHF. CDR3 in DNA: TGCGCCAGCAGCAAGGACAGCTATAATTCACCCCTCCACTTT. The J gene is TRBJ1-6, the V gene TRBV5-1; a possible D gene is TRBD1 (6 bases). CDR3 length equals 14 residues. CDR1 and CDR2 (germline): SGHRS, YFSETQ. Between the trimmed V and J ends, which lost 4 bases and 3 bases, there was a span of 8 bases.

The genes are TRBV6-1 and TRBJ1-6; 7 nucleotides line up with TRBD1. The CDR3 contains 15 residues. The V gene end was trimmed by 1 base and the J gene end by 6 bases; junction bases not matched to a gene: 3. Germline V lookup: CDR1 MNHNS, CDR2 SASEGT. The chain's CDR3 is CASSEVGQSNSPLHF. The CDR3, as DNA: TGTGCCAGCAGTGAAGTGGGACAGAGTAATTCACCCCTCCACTTT.

CDR3 sequence (DNA): TGTGCCTGGAGTGCCAGTCCCTACGAGCAGTACTTC. This gives the protein CAWSASPYEQYF. The chain links TRBV30 to TRBJ2-7, with D hard to call. Trimming removed 1 base at V and 2 bases at J, with 6 bases between. This CDR3 is 12 amino acids long. Germline CDR1 and CDR2: GTSNPN and SVGIG (reference sequence).

As DNA, the CDR3 is TGTGCCAGCAGCTTGGAGCTAGGCGAAAAACTGTTTTTT. Protein sequence: CASSLELGEKLFF. The rearrangement joins TRBV7-9 to TRBJ1-4; D remains ambiguous. The CDR3 has 13 residues. The V end lost 3 bases, the J end lost 8 bases, and 10 bases lay between the germline ends. CDR1 is SEHNR, CDR2 FQNEAQ, per germline (reference sequence).

This chain uses TRBV7-9 with TRBJ2-3; D ambiguous. The CDR3 has 13 amino acids. From germline, CDR1 is SEHNR and CDR2 FQNEAQ (reference sequence). Trimming pared 0 bases from V and 2 bases from J, leaving 3 bases between. The CDR3 region has the DNA TGTGCCAGCAGCTTAGCGGCCACAGATACGCAGTATTTT. This translates into CASSLAATDTQYF. Combining the CDR3 with reference TRBV7-9 and TRBJ2-3 gives the whole variable domain DTGVSQNPRHKITKRGQNVTFRCDPISEHNRLYWYRQTLGQGPEFLTYFQNEAQLEKSRLLSDRFSAERPKGSFSTLEIQRTEQGDSAMYLCASSLAATDTQYFGPGTRLTVL.

This chain links TRBV29-1 with TRBJ2-1; D may be TRBD2 (6 bases). Trimming left V 4 bases short and J 4 bases short, with 14 bases between. CDR3 size: 14 residues. Germline CDR1 reads SQVTM; CDR2 reads ANQGSEA. CDR3 sequence (DNA): TGCAGCGTTGGGGGTAGCGGACTATACAATGAGCAGTTCTTC. Amino acids: CSVGGSGLYNEQFF.

The rearrangement links TRBV5-1 to TRBJ2-1, with 8 bases matching TRBD1. This CDR3 has 16 residues. Germline CDR1 reads SGHRS; CDR2 reads YFSETQ. The V gene end was trimmed by 3 bases and the J gene end by 2 bases; junction bases not matched to a gene: 7. The CDR3 coding sequence is TGCGCCAGCAGCTCCCTCGGACAGGGACCCTACAATGAGCAGTTCTTC. As protein: CASSSLGQGPYNEQFF.

CDR3 nucleotide sequence: TGTGCCAGCAGCTTAGGGACTAGCGGGAGGCAGGGTGAGACCCAGTACTTC. Protein sequence: CASSLGTSGRQGETQYF. The chain employs TRBV7-3 and TRBJ2-5; 15 bases line up with TRBD2. This CDR3 is 17 amino acids long. After removal of 2 bases from V and 5 bases from J, the junction contained 6 bases not matched to a gene. Germline lookup yields CDR1 SGHTA and CDR2 FQGTGA.

The rearrangement joins TRBV5-1 to TRBJ1-2; possible D gene TRBD1, 6 bases. There are 14 residues in the CDR3. The V end lost 3 bases, the J end lost 2 bases, and 11 bases lay between the germline ends. Germline-derived CDR1 and CDR2 are SGHRS and YFSETQ. CDR3 nucleotides: TGCGCCAGCAGCTCCCTCAGGGGAAACTATGGCTACACCTTC. Translated, it gives CASSSLRGNYGYTF.